The 21 T cell receptor beta chains given below trace back to one sample, sequenced in a study of T-cell reconstitution after alpha-beta-depleted transplantation in children (dated by TCRdb to 2016 to 2017). The sample's treatment or condition label is to be understood as: allogeneic hematopoietic cell transplantation with graft depleted of TCRalphabeta T cells and CD19 B cells. Receptor amplification or capture employed PCR. The listed sequencing device is Illumina HiSeq 2500. To normalize quantification of the TCRbeta repertoire, the TCR libraries were built with molecular barcoding that relied on unique molecular identifiers. TCRdb reprocessed the public reads (quality trimming at Q25 with fastp, clone calling with MiXCR) and kept in-frame beta chains. Rows matching on CDR3 protein sequence are summarized as one entry with the most common DNA and genes. The sample table contains about 200,000 distinct CDR3 sequences; only one count was recorded for under 20% of them. About 41% of the sample comes from the top ten.

The sample was PBMCs, mostly from graft donor cells, taken 360 days after TCRalphabeta/CD19-depleted stem cell transplant. The source of these receptors is a male patient aged 2-9 years who had a stem cell transplant for acute lymphoblastic leukemia, so the T cells may come from the graft donor.

This clonotype was counted only a few times. The chain employs TRBV12-3 or TRBV12-4 and TRBJ1-3, with a tentative D call TRBD1 (5 bases). The CDR3 is made up of 15 amino acids. V was trimmed by 7 bases and J by 6 bases, leaving 19 bases between them. The DNA for the CDR3 is TGTGCCAGCAACCAACCAGGGAAGGATTTAAACACCATATATTTT. This codes for CASNQPGKDLNTIYF.

In this sample, this clonotype turned up a few times. The chain recombines TRBV18 with TRBJ2-1; the D is unclear. The CDR3 spans 14 residues. The ends were cut back, 0 bases at V and 10 bases at J, with 13 bases in the middle. Germline-derived CDR1 and CDR2 are KGHSH and LQKENI. The CDR3 loop is CASSPPSVPAEQFF. CDR3 coding DNA: TGTGCCAGCTCACCACCGTCTGTCCCAGCCGAGCAGTTCTTC.

The V call is TRBV7-6, the J call TRBJ2-1; 12 bases fit TRBD2. In germline, CDR1 is SGHVS, CDR2 FNYEAQ. V was clipped by 1 base and J by 7 bases; unmatched bases: 5. This CDR3 region has 16 residues. For the CDR3, the DNA is TGTGCCAGCAGCTTAGTCCTAGCGGGGGGGACTAATGAGCAGTTCTTC. Encoded protein: CASSLVLAGGTNEQFF.

This clonotype was observed a handful of times. The chain uses TRBV20-1 and TRBJ2-1, with D possibly being TRBD1 (5 bases). Germline loops: CDR1 DFQATT, CDR2 SNEGSKA (reference sequence). CDR3 length: 13 amino acids. Trimming removed 5 bases from V and 8 bases from J, with 16 bases in between. The CDR3, as DNA: TGCAGTGCTGCCTCGACAGTGTGGGATGAGCAGTTCTTC. Translation gives CSAASTVWDEQFF.

This sequence joins TRBV7-8 and TRBJ2-3, with 9 bases fitting TRBD2. The CDR3 runs to 15 residues. Germline values: CDR1 SGHVS, CDR2 FQNEAQ. After removal of 1 base from V and 1 base from J, the junction contained 0 bases not matched to a gene. The CDR3 region is CASSLGTSGTDTQYF. CDR3 nucleotide sequence: TGTGCCAGCAGCTTAGGGACTAGCGGCACAGATACGCAGTATTTT.

The rearrangement uses TRBV29-1 and TRBJ1-1; D is undetermined. The CDR3 runs 13 residues. V gave up 4 bases and J gave up 6 bases, with 15 bases separating them. Germline CDR1 is SQVTM and CDR2 is ANQGSEA. The chain's CDR3 is CSVVWRFTAEAFF. The CDR3 nucleotides are TGCAGCGTTGTCTGGCGATTTACGGCTGAAGCTTTCTTT.

The gene calls are TRBV2 and TRBJ2-6; the D is unclear. In germline, CDR1 is SNHLY, CDR2 FYNNEI. Trimming shortened V by 4 bases and J by 2 bases, and 9 bases separated the two germline ends. The CDR3 covers 15 residues. CDR3 in amino acids: CASSGEDPGANVLTF. CDR3 nucleotide sequence: TGTGCCAGCAGTGGTGAGGACCCTGGGGCCAACGTCCTGACTTTC.

This clonotype was seen a handful of times. J is TRBJ1-5 and V is TRBV12-3 or TRBV12-4; D remains unclear. The CDR3 is 12 amino acids. V was clipped by 2 bases and J by 9 bases, with 8 bases between them. The CDR3 region is CASSLSGPPQHF. CDR3 DNA sequence: TGTGCCAGCAGTTTATCGGGTCCGCCCCAGCATTTT.

The chain employs TRBV28 and TRBJ1-1; tentatively, D is TRBD1 (5 bases). CDR1 is MDHEN, CDR2 SYDVKM, per germline. The CDR3 has 15 residues. V lost 3 bases and J lost 0, with 11 bases in between. For the CDR3, the DNA is TGTGCCAGCAGTTTCTGGCGACAGTTGAACACTGAAGCTTTCTTT. This gives the protein CASSFWRQLNTEAFF.

This clonotype was seen many times. The chain links TRBV20-1 to TRBJ2-5; 13 bases fit TRBD2. The V gene end was trimmed by 5 bases and the J gene end by 1 base; junction bases not matched to a gene: 7. This CDR3 region has 16 residues. In germline, CDR1 is DFQATT, CDR2 SNEGSKA (reference sequence). The CDR3 here is CSADPGLAGTQETQYF. CDR3 nucleotides: TGCAGTGCTGACCCGGGACTAGCGGGGACCCAAGAGACCCAGTACTTC.

This clonotype was recorded at least ten times. The chain joins TRBV5-1 to TRBJ2-1; 12 bases are a match to TRBD2. This CDR3 comprises 17 residues. V lost 0 bases and J lost 5; bases outside the gene matches: 6. The germline V gene has CDR1 SGHRS and CDR2 YFSETQ. CDR3 loop: CASSLEVLAGGNNEQFF. CDR3 in DNA: TGCGCCAGCAGCTTGGAGGTCCTAGCGGGAGGGAACAATGAGCAGTTCTTC. Combining the CDR3 with reference TRBV5-1 and TRBJ2-1 gives the whole variable domain KAGVTQTPRYLIKTRGQQVTLSCSPISGHRSVSWYQQTPGQGLQFLFEYFSETQRNKGNFPGRFSGRQFSNSRSEMNVSTLELGDSALYLCASSLEVLAGGNNEQFFGPGTRLTVL.

The chain has TRBV5-1 and TRBJ1-1, with D possibly matching TRBD1 (5 bases). This CDR3 spans 14 amino acids. Trimming took 1 base from V and 1 from J, leaving 8 bases between them. CDR1 is SGHRS, CDR2 YFSETQ, per germline. The CDR3 region is CASSLLQGNTEAFF. The CDR3 DNA is TGCGCCAGCAGCTTGTTGCAGGGGAACACTGAAGCTTTCTTT.

The V and J genes are TRBV6-1 and TRBJ1-5; 7 bases map to TRBD1. The CDR3 sequence is 13 residues long. The trim removed 8 bases at V and 4 bases at J, leaving 5 bases unmatched. CDR1 and CDR2 (germline): MNHNS, SASEGT. CDR3 protein: CASSGQQNQPQHF. CDR3 coding DNA: TGTGCCAGCTCGGGACAGCAGAATCAGCCCCAGCATTTT.

This clonotype was picked up a small number of times. The chain uses TRBV12-3 or TRBV12-4 and TRBJ2-1, with 10 bases lining up with TRBD2. CDR3 size: 15 residues. Unmatched junction bases numbered 7, after V lost 3 bases and J lost 8 bases. The CDR3 DNA reads as TGTGCCAGCAGTTTGCAGCGGGGGGGCCTCGATGAGCAGTTCTTC. Its translation is CASSLQRGGLDEQFF.

The CDR3 loop is CASSLVGGGQPQHF. CDR3 coding DNA: TGCGCCAGCAGCTTGGTCGGGGGTGGACAGCCCCAGCATTTT. V usage is TRBV5-1 and J usage is TRBJ1-5, with D perhaps TRBD1 (5 bases). Germline assignment: CDR1 SGHRS and CDR2 YFSETQ. The V end was cut by 0 bases, the J end by 7 bases, with 11 bases between. The CDR3 sequence is 14 residues long.

This clonotype was counted only a few times. This chain joins TRBV20-1 and TRBJ2-1; 12 nucleotides agree with TRBD2. In germline, CDR1 is DFQATT, CDR2 SNEGSKA (reference sequence). The J segment lost 5 bases and the V segment lost 2 bases, leaving 4 bases of the junction unmatched. The length of the CDR3 is 15 residues. The CDR3, as DNA: TGCAGTGCTAGACTAGCGGGAGGGCCGAACAATGAGCAGTTCTTC. It is translated as CSARLAGGPNNEQFF.

Only a few counts were recorded for this clonotype. The chain is built from TRBV28 and TRBJ1-2; D is possibly TRBD1 (6 bases). Per the germline V gene, CDR1 is MDHEN and CDR2 is SYDVKM. This CDR3 is built from 15 residues. V shed 2 bases and J shed 3 bases, with 13 bases lying between them. This CDR3 is CASSLVPGEDYGYTF. DNA of the CDR3: TGTGCCAGCAGTTTAGTTCCAGGGGAGGACTATGGCTACACCTTC.

In its sample, this clonotype was seen a few times. The DNA of the CDR3 is TGTGCCAGTATAGGACGGCGGAACACCGGGGAGCTGTTTTTT. Amino acid sequence: CASIGRRNTGELFF. V gene TRBV19 combines with J gene TRBJ2-2; D is unresolved. V was cut by 7 bases and J by 1 base, with 10 bases left in between. Germline lookup yields CDR1 LNHDA and CDR2 SQIVND (reference sequence). CDR3 size: 14 residues.

This chain joins TRBV28 and TRBJ2-7, with no clear D. This CDR3 comprises 12 residues. Germline CDR1 reads MDHEN; CDR2 reads SYDVKM. Trimming shortened V by 3 bases and J by 5 bases, and 8 bases separated the two germline ends. The CDR3 region is CASSFSLNEQYF. The CDR3 DNA reads TGTGCCAGCAGTTTCTCCCTCAACGAGCAGTACTTC. The full variable domain, rest sourced from reference TRBV28 and TRBJ2-7, is DVKVTQSSRYLVKRTGEKVFLECVQDMDHENMFWYRQDPGLGLRLIYFSYDVKMKEKGDIPEGYSVSREKKERFSLILESASTNQTSMYLCASSFSLNEQYFGPGTRLTVT.

The chain recombines TRBV6-5 with TRBJ2-7; D not resolved. Germline-derived CDR1 and CDR2 are MNHEY and SVGAGI. V dropped 4 bases and J dropped 2 bases, with 9 bases sitting between them. The CDR3 runs 13 residues. CDR3 DNA: TGTGCCAGCAGTTTCGGACCGGCCTACGAGCAGTACTTC. Protein sequence: CASSFGPAYEQYF.

The chain uses TRBV25-1 and TRBJ1-1; D remains ambiguous. CDR1 and CDR2 from the germline V gene are MGHDK and SYGVNS. This CDR3 region has 12 residues. The V and J ends lost 0 bases and 4 bases respectively, with 3 bases between them. CDR3 nucleotides: TGTGCCAGCAGTGAATATGGCACTGAAGCTTTCTTT. Translating it yields CASSEYGTEAFF.